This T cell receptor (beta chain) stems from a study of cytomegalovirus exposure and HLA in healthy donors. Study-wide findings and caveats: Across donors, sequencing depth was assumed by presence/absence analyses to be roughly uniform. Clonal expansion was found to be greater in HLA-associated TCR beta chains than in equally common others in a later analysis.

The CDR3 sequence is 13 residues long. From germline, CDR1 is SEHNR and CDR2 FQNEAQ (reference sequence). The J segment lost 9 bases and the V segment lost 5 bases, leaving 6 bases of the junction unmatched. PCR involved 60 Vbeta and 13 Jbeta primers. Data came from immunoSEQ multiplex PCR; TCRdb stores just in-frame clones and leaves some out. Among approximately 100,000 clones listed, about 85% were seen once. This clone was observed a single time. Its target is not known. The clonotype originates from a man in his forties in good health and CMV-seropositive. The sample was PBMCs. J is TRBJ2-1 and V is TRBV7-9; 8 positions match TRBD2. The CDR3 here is CASSTTSGSEQFF. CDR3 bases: TGTGCCAGCAGCACAACTAGCGGAAGTGAGCAGTTCTTC.